The following is a T cell receptor (beta chain) sequence with its context. The entry originates in a study of blood T cell repertoires in COVID-19. Study summary: Collection of acute and convalescent COVID-19 samples took place in the United States, Italy and Spain. T cells, B-cell-depleted T cells, or PBMCs supplied cDNA or gDNA.

Germline CDR1 reads LNHDA; CDR2 reads SQIVND (reference sequence). The CDR3 length is 13 residues. Trimming pared 6 bases from V and 4 bases from J, leaving 12 bases between. In the original workflow: Researchers report that nucleated cell counts were estimated from reference gene primer amplification. The assay was immunoSEQ multiplex PCR, and TCRdb's table has in-frame clones only and misses some. Clone size and the V and J calls come from that table; the DNA yielded D and trimming. The sample shows under 250,000 clones, around 80% of them seen only once. The V and J genes are TRBV19 and TRBJ2-5; weak D call: TRBD1 (5 bases). The TCR was taken from a woman in her sixties or seventies with acute or convalescent COVID-19. Material: peripheral blood. CDR3 DNA sequence: TGTGCCAGTAGCAGGGCCCTCCCAGAGACCCAGTACTTC. It specifies CASSRALPETQYF.